This TCR beta chain was obtained from a study of blood T cell repertoires in COVID-19. Study-wide background: The samples span acute and convalescent COVID-19 from the United States, Italy and Spain. Sample material is recorded as cDNA or gDNA derived from T cells, B-cell-depleted T cells, or PBMCs.

This clone was seen only once. Per the original methods: Reference gene primers were amplified, and this amplification served to estimate nucleated cell counts. Assay used: immunoSEQ multiplex PCR; TCRdb lists only in-frame clones, some missing. V and J calls and clone size are as listed in that table; D and trimming were resolved from the DNA. The sample carries about 380,000 clones, 81% recorded once. V was clipped by 0 bases and J by 8 bases, with 10 bases between them. The CDR3 extends over 13 amino acids. Germline lookup yields CDR1 SNHLY and CDR2 FYNNEI. The chain uses TRBV2 and TRBJ1-1; no clear D. The TCR was taken from a human donor with acute or convalescent COVID-19. The donor label of this sample is uncertain. Sequenced material: peripheral blood. CDR3 in amino acids: CASSEAELPEAFF. CDR3 nucleotide sequence: TGTGCCAGCAGTGAAGCCGAACTGCCCGAAGCTTTCTTT.